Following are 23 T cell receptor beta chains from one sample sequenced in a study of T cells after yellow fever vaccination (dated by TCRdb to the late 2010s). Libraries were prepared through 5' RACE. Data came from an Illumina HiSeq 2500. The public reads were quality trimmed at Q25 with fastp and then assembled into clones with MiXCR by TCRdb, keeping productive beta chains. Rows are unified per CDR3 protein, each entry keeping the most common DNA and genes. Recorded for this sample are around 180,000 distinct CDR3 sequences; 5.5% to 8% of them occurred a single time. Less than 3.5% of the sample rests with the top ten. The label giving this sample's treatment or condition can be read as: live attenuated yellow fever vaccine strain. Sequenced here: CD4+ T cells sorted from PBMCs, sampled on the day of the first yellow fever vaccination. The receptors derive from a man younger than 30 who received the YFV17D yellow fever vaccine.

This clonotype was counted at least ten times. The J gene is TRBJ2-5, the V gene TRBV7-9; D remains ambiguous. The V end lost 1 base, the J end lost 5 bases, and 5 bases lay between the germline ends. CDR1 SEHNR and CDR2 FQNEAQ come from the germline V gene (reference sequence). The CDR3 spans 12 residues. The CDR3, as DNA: TGTGCCAGCAGCTTAGTGATGGAGACCCAGTACTTC. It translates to CASSLVMETQYF.

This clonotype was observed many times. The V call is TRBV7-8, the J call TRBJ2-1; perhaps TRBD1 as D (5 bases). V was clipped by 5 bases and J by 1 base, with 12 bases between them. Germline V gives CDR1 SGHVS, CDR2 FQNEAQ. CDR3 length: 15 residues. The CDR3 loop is CASSPPAGSYNEQFF. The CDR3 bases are TGTGCCAGCAGCCCGCCAGCAGGGTCCTACAATGAGCAGTTCTTC.

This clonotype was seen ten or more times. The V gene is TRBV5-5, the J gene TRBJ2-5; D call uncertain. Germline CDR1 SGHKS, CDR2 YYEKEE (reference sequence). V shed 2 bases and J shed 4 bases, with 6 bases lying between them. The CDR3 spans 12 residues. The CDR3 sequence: CASSFRRETQYF. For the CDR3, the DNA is TGTGCCAGCAGCTTCAGGAGAGAGACCCAGTACTTC.

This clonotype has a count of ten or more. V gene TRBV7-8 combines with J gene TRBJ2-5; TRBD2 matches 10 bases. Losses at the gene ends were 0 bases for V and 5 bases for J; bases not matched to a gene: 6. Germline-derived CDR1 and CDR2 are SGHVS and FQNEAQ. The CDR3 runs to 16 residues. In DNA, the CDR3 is TGTGCCAGCAGCTTAGCGCGGCTAGCGGGGGTTGAGACCCAGTACTTC. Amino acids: CASSLARLAGVETQYF.

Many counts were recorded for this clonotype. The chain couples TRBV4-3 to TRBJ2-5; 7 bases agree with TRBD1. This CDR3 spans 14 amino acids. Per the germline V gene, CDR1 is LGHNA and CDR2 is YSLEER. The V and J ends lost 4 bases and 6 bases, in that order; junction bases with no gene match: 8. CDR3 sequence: CASSPRQGVKTQYF. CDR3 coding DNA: TGCGCCAGCAGCCCCCGACAGGGAGTAAAGACCCAGTACTTC.

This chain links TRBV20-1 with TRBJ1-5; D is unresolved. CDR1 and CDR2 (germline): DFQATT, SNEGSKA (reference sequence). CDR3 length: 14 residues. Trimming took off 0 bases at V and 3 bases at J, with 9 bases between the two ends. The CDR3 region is CSARERTPNQPQHF. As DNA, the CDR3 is TGCAGTGCTAGAGAGAGGACTCCCAATCAGCCCCAGCATTTT.

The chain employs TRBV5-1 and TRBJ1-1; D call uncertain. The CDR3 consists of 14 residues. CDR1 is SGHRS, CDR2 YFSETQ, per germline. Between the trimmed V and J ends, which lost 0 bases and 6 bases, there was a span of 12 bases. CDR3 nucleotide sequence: TGCGCCAGCAGCTTGGCTGGGGTATTGTCTGAAGCTTTCTTT. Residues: CASSLAGVLSEAFF.

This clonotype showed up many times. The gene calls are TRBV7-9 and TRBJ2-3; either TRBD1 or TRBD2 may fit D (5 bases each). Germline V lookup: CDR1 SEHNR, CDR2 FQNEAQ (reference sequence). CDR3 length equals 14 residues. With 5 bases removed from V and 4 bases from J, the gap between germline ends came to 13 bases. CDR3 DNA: TGTGCCAGCAGCCCCGGGACCTACGCAGATACGCAGTATTTT. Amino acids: CASSPGTYADTQYF.

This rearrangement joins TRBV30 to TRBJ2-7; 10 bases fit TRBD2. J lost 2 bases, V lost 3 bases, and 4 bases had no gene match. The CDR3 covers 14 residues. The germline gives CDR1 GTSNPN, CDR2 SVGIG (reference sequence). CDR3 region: CAWRLAGDTYEQYF. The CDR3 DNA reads TGTGCCTGGAGGCTAGCGGGGGACACCTACGAGCAGTACTTC.

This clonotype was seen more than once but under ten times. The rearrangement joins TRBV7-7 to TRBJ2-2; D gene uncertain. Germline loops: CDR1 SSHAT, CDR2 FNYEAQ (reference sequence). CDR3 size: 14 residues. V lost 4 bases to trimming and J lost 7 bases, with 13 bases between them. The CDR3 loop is CASSSPSGGGELFF. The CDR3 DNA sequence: TGTGCCAGCAGCTCACCCTCCGGTGGCGGGGAGCTGTTTTTT. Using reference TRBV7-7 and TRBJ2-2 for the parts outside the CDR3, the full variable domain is GAGVSQSPRYKVTKRGQDVTLRCDPISSHATLYWYQQALGQGPEFLTYFNYEAQPDKSGLPSDRFSAERPEGSISTLTIQRTEQRDSAMYRCASSSPSGGGELFFGEGSRLTVL.

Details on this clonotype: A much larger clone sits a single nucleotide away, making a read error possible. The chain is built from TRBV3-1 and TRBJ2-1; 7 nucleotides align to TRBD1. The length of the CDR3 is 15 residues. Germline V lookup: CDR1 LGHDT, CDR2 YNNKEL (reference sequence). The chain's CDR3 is CASSISGGPYNELFF. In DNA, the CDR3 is TGTGCCAGCAGCATCTCAGGGGGTCCCTACAATGAGCTGTTCTTC.

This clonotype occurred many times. Here the CDR3 reads CASSYQPRMTPLHF. The CDR3 bases are TGTGCCAGCAGTTACCAACCCCGGATGACGCCCCTCCACTTT. V usage is TRBV6-5 and J usage is TRBJ1-6; D ambiguous. Trimming took off 2 bases at V and 13 bases at J, with 15 bases between the two ends. CDR3 length equals 14 residues. CDR1 is MNHEY and CDR2 is SVGAGI in the germline V gene.

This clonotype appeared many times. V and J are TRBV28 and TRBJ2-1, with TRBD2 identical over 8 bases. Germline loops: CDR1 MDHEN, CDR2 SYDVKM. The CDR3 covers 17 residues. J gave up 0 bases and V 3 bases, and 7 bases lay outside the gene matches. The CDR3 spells CASSFWTSRSSYNEQFF. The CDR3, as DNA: TGTGCCAGCAGTTTTTGGACTAGCCGGAGCTCCTACAATGAGCAGTTCTTC.

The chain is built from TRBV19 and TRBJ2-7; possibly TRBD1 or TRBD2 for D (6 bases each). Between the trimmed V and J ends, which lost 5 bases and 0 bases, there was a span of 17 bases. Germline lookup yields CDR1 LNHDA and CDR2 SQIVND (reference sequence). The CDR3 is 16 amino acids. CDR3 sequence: CASSLDRTTSSYEQYF. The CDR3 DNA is TGTGCCAGTAGTCTCGACAGGACTACCTCCTCCTACGAGCAGTACTTC.

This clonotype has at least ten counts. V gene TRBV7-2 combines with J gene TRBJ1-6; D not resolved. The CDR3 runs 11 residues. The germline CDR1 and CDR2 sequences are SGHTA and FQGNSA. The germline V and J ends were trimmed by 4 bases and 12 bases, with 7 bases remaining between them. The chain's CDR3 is CASSWSGPLHF. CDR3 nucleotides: TGTGCCAGCAGCTGGTCAGGACCCCTCCACTTT.

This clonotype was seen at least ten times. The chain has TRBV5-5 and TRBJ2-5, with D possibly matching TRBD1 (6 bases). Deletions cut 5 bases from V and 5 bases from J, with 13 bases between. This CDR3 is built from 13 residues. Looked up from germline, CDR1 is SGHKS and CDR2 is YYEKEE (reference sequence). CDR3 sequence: CASSLQGAETQYF. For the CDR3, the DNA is TGTGCCAGCAGTCTACAGGGCGCGGAGACCCAGTACTTC.

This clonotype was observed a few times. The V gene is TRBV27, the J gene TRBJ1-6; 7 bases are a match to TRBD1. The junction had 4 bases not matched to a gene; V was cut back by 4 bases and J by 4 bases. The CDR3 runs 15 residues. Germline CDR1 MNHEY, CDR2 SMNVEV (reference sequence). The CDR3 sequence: CASSSTGNYNSPLHF. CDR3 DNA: TGTGCCAGCAGTTCGACAGGGAATTATAATTCACCCCTCCACTTT.

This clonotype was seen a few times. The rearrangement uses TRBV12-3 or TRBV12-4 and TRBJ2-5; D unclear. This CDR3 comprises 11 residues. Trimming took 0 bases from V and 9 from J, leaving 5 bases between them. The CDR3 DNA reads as TGTGCCAGCAGTTTAGCCCGGGCCCAGTACTTC. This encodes CASSLARAQYF.

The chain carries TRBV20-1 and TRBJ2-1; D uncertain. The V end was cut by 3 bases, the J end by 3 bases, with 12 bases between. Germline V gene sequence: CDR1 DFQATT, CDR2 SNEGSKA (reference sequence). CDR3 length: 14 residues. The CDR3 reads CSARIGENYNEQFF. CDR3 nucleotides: TGCAGTGCTAGGATCGGAGAGAACTACAATGAGCAGTTCTTC.

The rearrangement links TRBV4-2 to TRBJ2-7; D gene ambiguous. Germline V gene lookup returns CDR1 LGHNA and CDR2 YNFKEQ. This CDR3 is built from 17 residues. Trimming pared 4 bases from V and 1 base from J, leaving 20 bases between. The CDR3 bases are TGTGCCAGCAGCCCCCCGGCGATTAGCCGTACGTCCTACGAGCAGTACTTC. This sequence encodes CASSPPAISRTSYEQYF.

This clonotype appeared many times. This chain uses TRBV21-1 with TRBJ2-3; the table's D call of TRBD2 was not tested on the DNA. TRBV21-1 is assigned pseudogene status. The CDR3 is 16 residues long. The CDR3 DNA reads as TGTGCCAGCAGCATAACAGGGAGGGTGTGTGAAGATACGCAGTATTTT. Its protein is CASSITGRVCEDTQYF.

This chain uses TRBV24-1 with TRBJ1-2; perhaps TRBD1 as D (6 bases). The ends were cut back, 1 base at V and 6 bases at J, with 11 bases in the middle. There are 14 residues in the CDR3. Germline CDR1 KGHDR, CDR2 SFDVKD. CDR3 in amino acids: CATSDLQGIDGYTF. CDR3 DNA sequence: TGTGCCACCAGTGATTTACAGGGAATTGATGGCTACACCTTC.

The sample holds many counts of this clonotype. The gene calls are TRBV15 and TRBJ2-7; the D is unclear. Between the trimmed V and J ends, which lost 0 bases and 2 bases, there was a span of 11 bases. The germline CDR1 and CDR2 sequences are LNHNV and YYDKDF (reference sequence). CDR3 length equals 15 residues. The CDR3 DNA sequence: TGTGCCACCAGCAGAGATCGGGCAATCCCCTACGAGCAGTACTTC. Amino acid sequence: CATSRDRAIPYEQYF.